This T cell receptor beta chain derives from a study of blood T cell repertoires in COVID-19. Study details: Material from acute and convalescent COVID-19 was sourced from the United States, Italy and Spain. Sample material is recorded as cDNA or gDNA derived from T cells, B-cell-depleted T cells, or PBMCs.

CDR3 length equals 17 residues. The germline CDR1 and CDR2 sequences are SGHKS and YYEKEE (reference sequence). The junction had 8 bases not matched to a gene; V was cut back by 0 bases and J by 7 bases. Original analysis: Amplification with reference gene primers provided the estimates of nucleated cell counts. Repertoires were generated with immunoSEQ multiplex PCR, while TCRdb's copy carries only in-frame clones and drops some. V and J calls and clone size are as listed in that table; D and trimming were resolved from the DNA. The data show around 250,000 clones, approximately 85% seen once. Sequenced input: peripheral blood. The TCR was taken from a man aged 45-65 years with active or convalescent COVID-19. The chain joins TRBV5-5 to TRBJ2-1; 12 bases map to TRBD2. CDR3 loop: CASSLELAGGYGNEQFF. The CDR3 DNA sequence: TGTGCCAGCAGCTTGGAACTAGCGGGAGGCTATGGAAATGAGCAGTTCTTC.